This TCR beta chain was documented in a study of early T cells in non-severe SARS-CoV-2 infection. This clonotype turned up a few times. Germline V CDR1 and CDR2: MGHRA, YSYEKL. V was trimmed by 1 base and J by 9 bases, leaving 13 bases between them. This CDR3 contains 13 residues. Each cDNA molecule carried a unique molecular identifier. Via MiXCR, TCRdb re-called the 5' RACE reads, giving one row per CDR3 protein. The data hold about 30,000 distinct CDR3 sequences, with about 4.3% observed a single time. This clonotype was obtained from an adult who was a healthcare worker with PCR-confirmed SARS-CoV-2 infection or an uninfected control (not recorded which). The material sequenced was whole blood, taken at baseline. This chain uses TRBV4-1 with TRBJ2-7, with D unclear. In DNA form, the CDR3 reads TGCGCCAGCAGCCAAGTTACAACTCGTGGGCAGTACTTC. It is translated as CASSQVTTRGQYF.